This T cell receptor (beta chain) emerged from a study of blood T cell repertoires in COVID-19. For the study at large: The United States, Italy and Spain were the sources of the acute and convalescent COVID-19 samples.

Authors' data handling: Using reference gene primer amplification, nucleated cell counts were estimated. Measured with immunoSEQ multiplex PCR; TCRdb has only the in-frame clones, and not every one. D and trimming come from the DNA, and the V and J calls and clone size come from that table. Among 100,000 or so clones listed, roughly 76% were seen once. CDR1 GTSNPN and CDR2 SVGIG come from the germline V gene (reference sequence). This CDR3 is 12 amino acids long. The V gene lost 0 bases and the J gene lost 10 bases, with 12 bases spanning the gap. The sample was peripheral blood. The receptor was derived from a woman aged 70 to 79 with acute or convalescent COVID-19. This rearrangement joins TRBV30 to TRBJ1-1, with unresolved D. In nucleotides, the CDR3 is TGTGCCTGGAGTGTATCTGGAGGAGTAGCTTTCTTT. It codes for CAWSVSGGVAFF.